This T cell receptor beta chain was retrieved from a study of T cell repertoires in cytomegalovirus infection. Study summary: CMV infection plus the matching HLA type was flagged by public TCR beta signatures. Broader study findings: The study found HLA-C-restricted CMV-specific TCR beta clonotypes dominating the ex vivo response. The cumulative frequency of public TCR beta families distinguished individuals who carried CMV together with the relevant HLA.

This clonotype was observed many times. Its antigen is undetermined. This CDR3 has 15 amino acids. Deletions cut 4 bases from V and 1 base from J, with 14 bases between. Germline values: CDR1 SGHRS, CDR2 YFSETQ. Each CDR3 protein gets one entry after TCRdb re-called the reads with MiXCR. Here the sample spans some 300,000 distinct CDR3 sequences, around 10% being singletons. The sequenced material came from PBMCs. The V call is TRBV5-1, the J call TRBJ1-1, with D possibly being TRBD1 (6 bases). The origin of this receptor is a human donor in good health (CMV status not recorded). Some clones in this sample may be carry-over from other donors' samples. DNA for the CDR3: TGCGCCAGCAGCCCAGGACAGCTCAGGAACACTGAAGCTTTCTTT. This gives the protein CASSPGQLRNTEAFF.